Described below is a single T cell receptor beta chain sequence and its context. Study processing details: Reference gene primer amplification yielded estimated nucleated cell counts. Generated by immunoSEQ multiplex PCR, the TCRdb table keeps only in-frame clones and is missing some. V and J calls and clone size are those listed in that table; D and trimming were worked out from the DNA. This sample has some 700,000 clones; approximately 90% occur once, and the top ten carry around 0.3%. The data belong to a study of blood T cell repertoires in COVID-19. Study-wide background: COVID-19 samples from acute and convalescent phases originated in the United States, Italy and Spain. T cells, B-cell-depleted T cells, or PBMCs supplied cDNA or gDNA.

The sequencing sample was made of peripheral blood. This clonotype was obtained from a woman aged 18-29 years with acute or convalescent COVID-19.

The DNA of the CDR3 is TGCGCCAGCAGTAGAGGAGGGTCAAAGACTGAAGCTTTCTTT. This encodes CASSRGGSKTEAFF. The rearrangement links TRBV4-1 to TRBJ1-1; D uncertain. Germline V gene lookup returns CDR1 MGHRA and CDR2 YSYEKL. The V end was cut by 6 bases, the J end by 5 bases, with 16 bases between. This CDR3 has 14 residues.